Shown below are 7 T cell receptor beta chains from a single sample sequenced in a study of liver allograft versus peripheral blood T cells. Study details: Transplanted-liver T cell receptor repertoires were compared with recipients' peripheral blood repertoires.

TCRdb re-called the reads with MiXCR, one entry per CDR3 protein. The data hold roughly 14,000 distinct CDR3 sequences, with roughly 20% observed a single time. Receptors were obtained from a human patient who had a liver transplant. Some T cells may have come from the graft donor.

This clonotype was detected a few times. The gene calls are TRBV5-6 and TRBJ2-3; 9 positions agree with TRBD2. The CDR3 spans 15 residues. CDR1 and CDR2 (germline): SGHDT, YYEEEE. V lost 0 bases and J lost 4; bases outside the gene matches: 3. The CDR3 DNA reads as TGTGCCAGCAGCTTGGTAGCGGGGGCCTCAGATACGCAGTATTTT. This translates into CASSLVAGASDTQYF.

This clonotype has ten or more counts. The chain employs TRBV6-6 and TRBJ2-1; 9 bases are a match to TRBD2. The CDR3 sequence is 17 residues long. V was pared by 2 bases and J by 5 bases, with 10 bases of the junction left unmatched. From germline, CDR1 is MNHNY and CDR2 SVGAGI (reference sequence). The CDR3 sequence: CASSYTGGGVYHNEQFF. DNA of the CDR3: TGTGCCAGCAGTTACACGGGCGGGGGGGTGTACCACAATGAGCAGTTCTTC.

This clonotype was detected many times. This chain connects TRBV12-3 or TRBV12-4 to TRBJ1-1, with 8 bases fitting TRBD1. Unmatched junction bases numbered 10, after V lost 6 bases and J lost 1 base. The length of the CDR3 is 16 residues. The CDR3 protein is CASSDPGQVRNTEAFF. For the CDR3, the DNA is TGTGCCAGCAGCGATCCGGGACAGGTGAGGAACACTGAAGCTTTCTTT.

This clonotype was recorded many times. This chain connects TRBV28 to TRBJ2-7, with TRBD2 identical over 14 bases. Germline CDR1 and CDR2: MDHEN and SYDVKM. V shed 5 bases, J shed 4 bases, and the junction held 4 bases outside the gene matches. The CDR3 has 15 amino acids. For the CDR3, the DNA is TGTGCCAGCAGTCCAGGACTAGCGGGGGGATACGAGCAGTACTTC. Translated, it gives CASSPGLAGGYEQYF.

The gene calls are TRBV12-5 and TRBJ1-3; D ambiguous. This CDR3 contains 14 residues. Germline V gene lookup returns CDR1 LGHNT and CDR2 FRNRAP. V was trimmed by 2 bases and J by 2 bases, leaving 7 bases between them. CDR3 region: CASGLPTTGNTIYF. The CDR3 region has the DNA TGTGCTAGTGGTTTGCCCACAACTGGAAACACCATATATTTT.

The CDR3: CSARDPPRVGSYEQYF. The DNA for the CDR3 is TGCAGTGCTAGAGATCCCCCTAGAGTGGGCTCCTACGAGCAGTACTTC. The gene calls are TRBV20-1 and TRBJ2-7, with D unresolved. The CDR3 runs 16 residues. Germline V CDR1 and CDR2: DFQATT, SNEGSKA (reference sequence). V was clipped by 0 bases and J by 0 bases, with 15 bases between them.

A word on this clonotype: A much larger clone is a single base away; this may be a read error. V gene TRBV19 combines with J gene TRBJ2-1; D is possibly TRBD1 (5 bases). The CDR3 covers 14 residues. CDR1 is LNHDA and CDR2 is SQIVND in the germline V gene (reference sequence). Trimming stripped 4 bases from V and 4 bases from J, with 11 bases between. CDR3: CASSTANRYNEQFF. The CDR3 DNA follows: TGTGCCAGTAGTACAGCCAACAGGTACAATGAGCAGTTCTTC.